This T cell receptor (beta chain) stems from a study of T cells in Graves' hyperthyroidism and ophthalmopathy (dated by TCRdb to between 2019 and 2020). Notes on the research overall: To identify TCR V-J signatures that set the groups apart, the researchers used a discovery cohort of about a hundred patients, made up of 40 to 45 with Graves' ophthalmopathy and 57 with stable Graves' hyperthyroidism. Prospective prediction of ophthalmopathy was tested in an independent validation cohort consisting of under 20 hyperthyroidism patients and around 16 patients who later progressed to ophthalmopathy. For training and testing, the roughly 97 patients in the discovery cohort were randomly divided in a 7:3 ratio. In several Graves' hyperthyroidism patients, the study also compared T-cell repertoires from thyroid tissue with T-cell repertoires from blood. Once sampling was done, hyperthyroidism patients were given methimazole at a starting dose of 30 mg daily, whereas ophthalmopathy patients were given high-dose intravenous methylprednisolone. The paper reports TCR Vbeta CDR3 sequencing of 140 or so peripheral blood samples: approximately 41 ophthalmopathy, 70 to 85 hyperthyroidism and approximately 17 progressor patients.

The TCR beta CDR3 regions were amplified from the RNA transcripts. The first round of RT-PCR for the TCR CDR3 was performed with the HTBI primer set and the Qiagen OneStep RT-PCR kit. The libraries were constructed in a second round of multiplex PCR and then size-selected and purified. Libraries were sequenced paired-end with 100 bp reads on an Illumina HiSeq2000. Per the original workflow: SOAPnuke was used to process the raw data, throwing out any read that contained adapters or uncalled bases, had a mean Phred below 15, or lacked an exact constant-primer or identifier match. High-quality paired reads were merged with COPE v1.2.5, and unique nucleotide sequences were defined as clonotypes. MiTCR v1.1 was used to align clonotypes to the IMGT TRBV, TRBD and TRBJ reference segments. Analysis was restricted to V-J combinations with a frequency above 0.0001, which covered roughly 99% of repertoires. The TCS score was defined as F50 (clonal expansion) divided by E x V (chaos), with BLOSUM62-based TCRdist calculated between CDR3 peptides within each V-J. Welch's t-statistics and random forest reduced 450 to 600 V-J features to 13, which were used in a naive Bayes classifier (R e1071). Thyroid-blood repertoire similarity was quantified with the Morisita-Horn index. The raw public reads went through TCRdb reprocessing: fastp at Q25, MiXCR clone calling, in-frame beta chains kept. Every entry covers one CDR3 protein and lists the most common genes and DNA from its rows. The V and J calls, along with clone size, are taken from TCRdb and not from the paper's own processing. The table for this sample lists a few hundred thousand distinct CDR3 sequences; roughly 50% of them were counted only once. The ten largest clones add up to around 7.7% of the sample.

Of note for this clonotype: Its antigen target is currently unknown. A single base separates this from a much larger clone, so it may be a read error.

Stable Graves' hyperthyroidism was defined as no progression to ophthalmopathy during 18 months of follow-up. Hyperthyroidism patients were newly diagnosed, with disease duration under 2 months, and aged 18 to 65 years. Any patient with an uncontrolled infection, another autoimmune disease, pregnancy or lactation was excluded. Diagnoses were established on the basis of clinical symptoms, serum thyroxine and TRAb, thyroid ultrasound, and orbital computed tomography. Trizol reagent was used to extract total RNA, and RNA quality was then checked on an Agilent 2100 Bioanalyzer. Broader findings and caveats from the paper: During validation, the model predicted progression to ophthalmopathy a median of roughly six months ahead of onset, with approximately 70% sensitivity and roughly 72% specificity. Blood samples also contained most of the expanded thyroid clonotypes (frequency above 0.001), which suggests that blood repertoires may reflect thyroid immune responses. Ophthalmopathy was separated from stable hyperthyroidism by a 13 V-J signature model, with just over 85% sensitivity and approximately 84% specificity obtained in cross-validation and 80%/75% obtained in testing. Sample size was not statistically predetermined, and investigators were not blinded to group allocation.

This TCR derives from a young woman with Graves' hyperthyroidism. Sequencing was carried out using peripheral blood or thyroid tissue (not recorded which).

The DNA is as follows: TGTGCCGCCAGTGGCCCTCCGGGACAGAGTTTCCCCGGGGCCAACGTCCTGACTTTC. This codes for CAASGPPGQSFPGANVLTF. Recombination connected TRBV24-1 to TRBJ2-6; TRBD1 matches 7 bases in the middle. From the cysteine up to the phenylalanine, the CDR3 has a length of 19 residues. Only CDR3 DNA remains: 57 bases, in frame from the first base. The CDR1 and CDR2 encoded by the germline V gene are KGHDR and SFDVKD.